Below, 6 T cell receptor beta chains from the same sample are listed, as sequenced in a study of cytomegalovirus exposure and HLA in healthy donors. The PCR made use of 60 Vbeta and 13 Jbeta primers. The protocol was immunoSEQ multiplex PCR, while the TCRdb copy is restricted to in-frame clones and leaves out a portion. This table holds fewer than 200,000 clones, around 83% found once. The sequenced sample consisted of PBMCs. The receptors were gathered from a man aged 45-65 years in good health and CMV-seronegative.

V gene TRBV7-9 combines with J gene TRBJ2-2; D is possibly TRBD2 (5 bases). Germline-derived CDR1 and CDR2 are SEHNR and FQNEAQ (reference sequence). This CDR3 region has 15 residues. V was clipped by 5 bases and J by 4 bases, with 14 bases between them. In DNA, the CDR3 is TGTGCCAGCAGCCGAGAGGGCACCCTCACCGGGGAGCTGTTTTTT. Translated, it gives CASSREGTLTGELFF.

The J gene is TRBJ1-2, the V gene TRBV7-3; TRBD1 matches 8 bases. Germline V gene lookup returns CDR1 SGHTA and CDR2 FQGTGA. Trimming took 2 bases from V and 8 from J; bases not matched to a gene: 4. This CDR3 region has 13 residues. The CDR3 sequence is CASSLVRGQGYTF. DNA of the CDR3: TGTGCCAGCAGCTTAGTCAGGGGGCAAGGCTACACCTTC.

The CDR3 loop reads CASSLSTPAPSEQYF. Here the CDR3 DNA reads TGTGCCAGTAGTCTTTCTACACCAGCGCCCTCCGAGCAGTACTTC. V is TRBV19 and J is TRBJ2-7; D is unresolved. The CDR3 runs to 15 residues. Germline V gene sequence: CDR1 LNHDA, CDR2 SQIVND (reference sequence). Trimming pared 5 bases from V and 6 bases from J, leaving 20 bases between.

The rearrangement uses TRBV4-3 and TRBJ2-5, with 10 nucleotides matching TRBD2. The J call is in doubt because the DNA end fits TRBJ2-7 better. Germline loops: CDR1 LGHNA, CDR2 YSLEER. The CDR3 runs 17 residues. CDR3 amino acids: CASSQEFERGGLYEQYF. The CDR3 DNA reads TGCGCCAGCAGCCAAGAATTCGAGCGGGGGGGCCTCTACGAGCAGTACTTC.

The chain employs TRBV4-1 and TRBJ2-1; TRBD2 agrees at 13 bases. The CDR3 spans 19 residues. Germline CDR1 reads MGHRA; CDR2 reads YSYEKL. Trimming cost V 1 base and J 4 bases; bases outside gene matches: 10. Here the CDR3 reads CASSQAGLAGDTLYNEQFF. For the CDR3, the DNA is TGCGCCAGCAGCCAAGCAGGACTAGCGGGGGACACGCTATACAATGAGCAGTTCTTC.

To note about this clone: The junction and the germline gene differ at one end; a read error may be behind it. The chain has TRBV19 and TRBJ2-7, with TRBD2 matching over 10 bases. The CDR3 totals 16 residues. Per the germline V gene, CDR1 is LNHDA and CDR2 is SQIVND (reference sequence). The CDR3 spells CASSLDSGRGYYEQYF. As DNA, the CDR3 is TGTGCCAGTAGTTTAGACAGCGGGAGGGGTTACTACGAGCAGTACTTC.